These 16 T cell receptor beta chains were sequenced from one sample in a study of T-cell memory formation after mild COVID-19. TCRdb recomputed calls from the 5' RACE reads with MiXCR, one row per CDR3 protein. The sample yields 450,000 or so distinct CDR3 sequences, approximately 20% seen once. The sequenced sample was PBMCs or a T cell subset sorted from them (not recorded which). The receptors shown here come from an adult woman who had mild COVID-19 (a few samples of this study predate the infection). Cell type and time point are not known.

The CDR3 loop reads CASSDHRGTEAFF. Here the CDR3 DNA reads TGTGCCAGCAGTGACCACAGGGGGACTGAAGCTTTCTTT. The rearrangement links TRBV12-3 or TRBV12-4 to TRBJ1-1; 8 bases align to TRBD1. V shed 5 bases, J shed 5 bases, and the junction held 4 bases outside the gene matches. This CDR3 has 13 amino acids.

The chain is built from TRBV30 and TRBJ1-2; the D is unclear. Trimming took off 0 bases at V and 4 bases at J, with 12 bases between the two ends. The CDR3 has 14 amino acids. CDR1 GTSNPN and CDR2 SVGIG come from the germline V gene (reference sequence). The DNA for the CDR3 is TGTGCCTGGAGTGTCGAAGGAGGGCTCTATGGCTACACCTTC. This gives the protein CAWSVEGGLYGYTF.

V and J are TRBV19 and TRBJ2-3; 9 bases match TRBD1. CDR1 is LNHDA, CDR2 SQIVND, per germline (reference sequence). CDR3 length: 15 residues. V lost 6 bases and J lost 8; bases outside the gene matches: 12. In nucleotides, the CDR3 is TGTGCCAGTAGACTAACAGGGGGCGTTTTCGGTACGCAGTATTTT. Protein product: CASRLTGGVFGTQYF.

The genes are TRBV7-2 and TRBJ2-6, with a possible D match to TRBD2 (5 bases). Germline loops: CDR1 SGHTA, CDR2 FQGNSA. The ends were cut back, 5 bases at V and 0 bases at J, with 14 bases in the middle. This CDR3 has 17 residues. CDR3 region: CASSPRTAGSGANVLTF. The CDR3 nucleotides read TGTGCCAGCAGCCCCCGGACTGCAGGCTCTGGGGCCAACGTCCTGACTTTC.

This clonotype has a handful of counts. The chain carries TRBV4-1 and TRBJ2-1; TRBD2 matches 7 bases. The CDR3 loop spans 16 amino acids. V trimming: 2 bases; J trimming: 0 bases; junction bases outside the gene matches: 4. Germline CDR1 MGHRA, CDR2 YSYEKL. The CDR3 nucleotides are TGCGCCAGCAGCCAATTGGGACTAAGCTCCTACAATGAGCAGTTCTTC. This sequence encodes CASSQLGLSSYNEQFF.

The chain carries TRBV6-2 or TRBV6-3 and TRBJ1-5; 8 bases fit TRBD1. CDR1 MNHEY and CDR2 SVGEGT come from the germline V gene. J lost 7 bases, V lost 4 bases, and 3 bases had no gene match. The CDR3 loop spans 13 amino acids. CDR3 residues: CASSLDRVQPQHF. The CDR3 bases are TGTGCCAGCAGTTTGGACAGGGTGCAGCCCCAGCATTTT.

This clonotype was detected a few times. This chain joins TRBV4-1 and TRBJ2-7, with D perhaps matching TRBD1 (7 bases). The length of the CDR3 is 17 residues. The germline CDR1 and CDR2 sequences are MGHRA and YSYEKL. Trimming took off 0 bases at V and 0 bases at J, with 15 bases between the two ends. CDR3 loop: CASSQERGDSFSYEQYF. CDR3 in DNA: TGCGCCAGCAGCCAAGAGAGGGGGGACAGCTTCTCCTACGAGCAGTACTTC.

This clonotype was seen a handful of times. The J gene is TRBJ1-2, the V gene TRBV19; weak D call: TRBD1 (6 bases). Germline CDR1 LNHDA, CDR2 SQIVND (reference sequence). This CDR3 has 14 residues. The V gene lost 6 bases and the J gene lost 3 bases, with 14 bases spanning the gap. CDR3 region: CASRITGIDYGYTF. The CDR3 region has the DNA TGTGCCAGTAGAATTACAGGGATAGACTATGGCTACACCTTC.

This rearrangement joins TRBV7-9 to TRBJ2-4; D tentatively reads TRBD1 or TRBD2 (5 bases each). V lost 1 base and J 0 bases, leaving 10 bases between the germline ends. CDR1 is SEHNR and CDR2 is FQNEAQ in the germline V gene (reference sequence). The CDR3 runs to 16 residues. The chain's CDR3 is CASSLGEGIAKNIQYF. Here the CDR3 DNA reads TGTGCCAGCAGCTTAGGAGAGGGGATAGCCAAAAACATTCAGTACTTC.

This chain joins TRBV5-1 and TRBJ2-3; 12 nucleotides line up with TRBD1. Germline CDR1 is SGHRS and CDR2 is YFSETQ. This CDR3 comprises 15 residues. After removal of 6 bases from V and 5 bases from J, the junction contained 7 bases not matched to a gene. CDR3 sequence reads: CASNFGTGGLDTQYF. The CDR3 DNA reads as TGCGCCAGCAACTTCGGGACAGGGGGCCTAGATACGCAGTATTTT.

In this sample, this clonotype turned up a few times. The chain couples TRBV3-1 to TRBJ1-2; the D is unclear. V shed 4 bases and J shed 1 base, with 13 bases lying between them. The CDR3 extends over 15 amino acids. CDR1 and CDR2 (germline): LGHDT, YNNKEL (reference sequence). The CDR3 DNA is TGTGCCAGCAGCCCTCGGTCAGGACTTAACTATGGCTACACCTTC. Its protein product is CASSPRSGLNYGYTF.

The chain uses TRBV21-1 and TRBJ2-7; no DNA check was done on the table's D call, TRBD1. TRBV21-1 is a pseudogene segment. CDR3 length: 16 residues. CDR3 coding DNA: TGTGCCAGCAGCACCAAGGGAGGGACAGGGGGCTACGAGCAGTACTTC. Amino acids: CASSTKGGTGGYEQYF.

The chain has TRBV6-2 or TRBV6-3 and TRBJ2-2, with a weak D call TRBD2 (5 bases). Germline V gene lookup returns CDR1 MNHEY and CDR2 SVGEGT. Trimming pared 6 bases from V and 7 bases from J, leaving 12 bases between. The CDR3 has 13 residues. The DNA for the CDR3 is TGTGCCAGCAGCGAGTGGGAGATCGGGGAGCTGTTTTTT. Translated: CASSEWEIGELFF.

The rearrangement joins TRBV6-1 to TRBJ2-3; TRBD2 might be the D (6 bases). In germline, CDR1 is MNHNS, CDR2 SASEGT. The CDR3 has 15 residues. V lost 8 bases and J 4 bases, leaving 19 bases between the germline ends. CDR3 DNA: TGTGCCAGCGCTGAGAAAACTAGCCCTCCAGATACGCAGTATTTT. Its translation: CASAEKTSPPDTQYF.

This clonotype was found many times. The gene calls are TRBV5-1 and TRBJ2-3, with 10 bases that match TRBD1. The J segment lost 1 base and the V segment lost 4 bases, leaving 3 bases of the junction unmatched. In germline, CDR1 is SGHRS, CDR2 YFSETQ. CDR3 size: 15 residues. The CDR3 protein is CASSTGTGGTDTQYF. DNA of the CDR3: TGCGCCAGCAGCACCGGGACAGGGGGCACAGATACGCAGTATTTT.

This clonotype was counted between two and nine times. The chain uses TRBV24-1 and TRBJ2-1; 9 bases are shared with TRBD1. V dropped 3 bases and J dropped 7; count of bases not matched to a gene: 6. CDR3 size: 15 residues. Germline loops: CDR1 KGHDR, CDR2 SFDVKD. CDR3 coding DNA: TGTGCCACCAGTGATGGGGGGACAGGGAGAAATGAGCAGTTCTTC. Translating it yields CATSDGGTGRNEQFF.